The 18 T cell receptor beta chains listed next were all sequenced from one sample in a study of identifying expanded T cells in peripheral blood. Libraries were prepared by immunoSEQ multiplex PCR; TCRdb keeps only in-frame clonotypes and omits some of them. Of under 70,000 clones detected, around 87% appear once; the ten largest clones hold approximately 4.5%. The sample comprised blood. These receptors all stem from a person between 18 and 70 years old in good health.

In regard to this clone: Mismatch with germline at one junction end may stem from a read error. The V call is TRBV10-1, the J call TRBJ2-4, with D perhaps matching TRBD1 or TRBD2 (6 bases each). Germline V gene sequence: CDR1 WNHNN, CDR2 SYGVQD (reference sequence). The CDR3 consists of 12 residues. CDR3 protein: CASSEGGQVGDF. In DNA form, the CDR3 reads TGCGCCAGCAGTGAGGGGGGGCAAGTCGGGGACTTC.

The chain combines TRBV27 with TRBJ1-5, with D tentatively TRBD1 (6 bases). The CDR3 sequence is 13 residues long. From germline, CDR1 is MNHEY and CDR2 SMNVEV (reference sequence). The V end was cut by 8 bases, the J end by 5 bases, with 13 bases between. CDR3 sequence: CASAGVLYQPQHF. The CDR3 nucleotides read TGTGCCAGCGCAGGGGTTCTTTATCAGCCCCAGCATTTT.

This chain connects TRBV30 to TRBJ1-1, with 8 bases aligning to TRBD1. The CDR3 contains 12 residues. V was clipped by 4 bases and J by 6 bases; unmatched bases: 4. The germline V gene has CDR1 GTSNPN and CDR2 SVGIG (reference sequence). CDR3 sequence reads: CAWKTDRAEAFF. CDR3 bases: TGTGCCTGGAAGACGGACAGGGCTGAAGCTTTCTTT.

The chain joins TRBV7-2 to TRBJ2-3, with no clear D. The CDR3 spans 15 residues. The germline V and J ends were trimmed by 10 bases and 2 bases, with 19 bases remaining between them. CDR1 and CDR2 from the germline V gene are SGHTA and FQGNSA. The CDR3 DNA is TGTGCCAACGACCCGAGCGAAATCCTCACAGATACGCAGTATTTT. As protein: CANDPSEILTDTQYF.

This sequence joins TRBV7-6 and TRBJ2-2, with TRBD1 matching over 7 bases. Germline V gene lookup returns CDR1 SGHVS and CDR2 FNYEAQ. This CDR3 is 15 amino acids long. The J segment lost 7 bases and the V segment lost 1 base, leaving 6 bases of the junction unmatched. CDR3 residues: CASSLGAQGVGELFF. CDR3 nucleotides: TGTGCCAGCAGCTTAGGAGCTCAGGGGGTCGGGGAGCTGTTTTTT.

This clone was detected once. The chain employs TRBV30 and TRBJ1-1; D possibly corresponds to TRBD1 (5 bases). V lost 2 bases, J lost 3 bases, and 7 bases lay in between. Germline V gene lookup returns CDR1 GTSNPN and CDR2 SVGIG (reference sequence). The length of the CDR3 is 12 residues. The CDR3 DNA follows: TGTGCCTGGAGTCAGGGTGACACTGAAGCTTTCTTT. Residues: CAWSQGDTEAFF.

The chain is built from TRBV10-1 and TRBJ2-3; TRBD1 aligns across 9 bases. CDR3 length: 15 amino acids. V gave up 5 bases and J gave up 2 bases; unmatched junction bases: 5. CDR1 and CDR2 from the germline V gene are WNHNN and SYGVQD (reference sequence). Here the CDR3 DNA reads TGCGCCAGCAGTCAGGGACAGGGCGACACAGATACGCAGTATTTT. Translation: CASSQGQGDTDTQYF.

The chain links TRBV5-4 to TRBJ2-1; TRBD2 matches 11 bases. This CDR3 is built from 17 residues. Germline loops: CDR1 SGHNT, CDR2 YYREEE (reference sequence). Germline trimming cut 5 bases from V and 4 bases from J; bases unmatched to any gene: 11. The CDR3 DNA reads TGTGCCAGCAGGCGTACTGCTAGCGGGAGGTGGTACAATGAGCAGTTCTTC. It yields the protein CASRRTASGRWYNEQFF. Variable domain in full (rest from reference TRBV5-4 and TRBJ2-1): ETGVTQSPTHLIKTRGQQVTLRCSSQSGHNTVSWYQQALGQGPQFIFQYYREEENGRGNFPPRFSGLQFPNYSSELNVNALELDDSALYLCASRRTASGRWYNEQFFGPGTRLTVL.

This clone was recorded only once. V gene TRBV7-3 combines with J gene TRBJ2-1; D is unclear. The CDR3 has 15 amino acids. V dropped 2 bases and J dropped 1 base, with 9 bases sitting between them. Germline V gene lookup returns CDR1 SGHTA and CDR2 FQGTGA. The CDR3 DNA reads as TGTGCCAGCAGCTTACCCCTAGTTTCCTACAATGAGCAGTTCTTC. Protein: CASSLPLVSYNEQFF.

The chain couples TRBV5-6 to TRBJ1-5, with D perhaps TRBD1 (6 bases). The CDR3 sequence is 16 residues long. Germline loops: CDR1 SGHDT, CDR2 YYEEEE. Trimming took off 1 base at V and 9 bases at J, with 20 bases between the two ends. CDR3 DNA: TGTGCCAGCAGCTTGAACAGGGCTGATTCCCGGTGGCCCCAGCATTTT. Its translation is CASSLNRADSRWPQHF.

This sequence joins TRBV5-1 and TRBJ2-3, with 8 bases aligning to TRBD1. CDR1 is SGHRS and CDR2 is YFSETQ in the germline V gene. The CDR3 spans 18 residues. With V trimmed by 2 bases and J by 6 bases, 17 bases remained unmatched. CDR3 coding DNA: TGCGCCAGCAGCTTAGGACAGGGCGCCGGGTCGGATGGGGATACGCAGTATTTT. It translates to CASSLGQGAGSDGDTQYF. The variable domain in full, completed from reference TRBV5-1 and TRBJ2-3, reads KAGVTQTPRYLIKTRGQQVTLSCSPISGHRSVSWYQQTPGQGLQFLFEYFSETQRNKGNFPGRFSGRQFSNSRSEMNVSTLELGDSALYLCASSLGQGAGSDGDTQYFGPGTRLTVL.

The genes are TRBV7-2 and TRBJ1-4; D may be TRBD1 (5 bases). Trimming took off 5 bases at V and 7 bases at J, with 14 bases between the two ends. From germline, CDR1 is SGHTA and CDR2 FQGNSA. This CDR3 has 14 amino acids. The CDR3 loop reads CASSAGRRAEKLFF. Here the CDR3 DNA reads TGTGCCAGCAGCGCGGGACGGAGGGCTGAAAAACTGTTTTTT.

The CDR3 loop reads CASRETVYNEQFF. DNA of the CDR3: TGTGCCAGCAGGGAGACAGTTTACAATGAGCAGTTCTTC. The V and J genes are TRBV7-9 and TRBJ2-1, with a weak D call TRBD1 (5 bases). The CDR3 is 13 amino acids. Germline CDR1 is SEHNR and CDR2 is FQNEAQ (reference sequence). Trimming took off 6 bases at V and 4 bases at J, with 10 bases between the two ends.

The chain carries TRBV9 and TRBJ2-3; TRBD2 matches 10 bases. The J segment lost 5 bases and the V segment lost 0 bases, leaving 9 bases of the junction unmatched. Germline V gene sequence: CDR1 SGDLS, CDR2 YYNGEE. CDR3 length equals 17 residues. CDR3 loop: CASSVEGAGGRLDTQYF. DNA of the CDR3: TGTGCCAGCAGCGTAGAAGGAGCGGGGGGGCGTTTAGATACGCAGTATTTT.

The chain couples TRBV19 to TRBJ2-2, with D maybe TRBD1 (6 bases). Germline assignment: CDR1 LNHDA and CDR2 SQIVND (reference sequence). The ends were cut back, 6 bases at V and 2 bases at J, with 10 bases in the middle. The CDR3 is 14 residues long. The CDR3: CASRDRPNTGELFF. The DNA of the CDR3 is TGTGCCAGTAGAGACAGGCCTAACACCGGGGAGCTGTTTTTT.

The chain uses TRBV11-1 and TRBJ2-7, with 13 bases identical to TRBD2. The trim removed 6 bases at V and 0 bases at J, leaving 5 bases unmatched. In germline, CDR1 is SGHAT, CDR2 FQDESV (reference sequence). The CDR3 is made up of 16 amino acids. The CDR3 sequence: CASRTGTSGISYEQYF. As DNA, the CDR3 is TGTGCCAGCAGGACCGGGACTAGCGGGATCTCCTACGAGCAGTACTTC. Full variable domain (rest looked up from reference TRBV11-1 and TRBJ2-7): EAEVAQSPRYKITEKSQAVAFWCDPISGHATLYWYRQILGQGPELLVQFQDESVVDDSQLPKDRFSAERLKGVDSTLKIQPAELGDSAMYLCASRTGTSGISYEQYFGPGTRLTVT.

This rearrangement joins TRBV6-5 to TRBJ2-1; 11 bases line up with TRBD2. The CDR3 consists of 16 residues. The germline CDR1 and CDR2 sequences are MNHEY and SVGAGI. After removal of 2 bases from V and 7 bases from J, the junction contained 7 bases not matched to a gene. The chain's CDR3 is CASSYPTGTSGNEQFF. The CDR3, as DNA: TGTGCCAGCAGTTACCCAACCGGGACTAGCGGTAATGAGCAGTTCTTC.

The chain combines TRBV10-3 with TRBJ2-7, with 10 bases matching TRBD2. The V and J ends lost 4 bases and 2 bases, in that order; junction bases with no gene match: 5. This CDR3 has 15 residues. The germline gives CDR1 ENHRY, CDR2 SYGVKD. CDR3 bases: TGTGCCATCAGTGGGACTAGCGGATCAACCTACGAGCAGTACTTC. Translating it yields CAISGTSGSTYEQYF.